A selection of T cell receptor beta chains follows, all from one sample in a study of blood T cell repertoires in COVID-19. Some clones are missing from TCRdb's copy, which holds only in-frame ones; the method was immunoSEQ multiplex PCR. The sample records more than 250,000 clones, nearly 90% being singletons. The sample was PBMCs or T cells enriched from blood (not recorded which). These receptor sequences come from a woman aged 25 to 39 who had recovered from COVID-19. The CDR3 runs from the conserved cysteine through the conserved F or W.

CASSLDVANTEAFF	TRBV11-2	TRBJ1-1
CASSIRGMVSEAFF	TRBV19	TRBJ1-1
CASSPGDYEQYF	TRBV18	TRBJ2-7
CASSLDRGQPTYGYTF	TRBV7-9	TRBJ1-2
CASSIGTGSGYTF	TRBV19	TRBJ1-2
CATQGQGNTDTQYF	TRBV10-3	TRBJ2-3
CASSSVTGSTDTQYF	TRBV5-1	TRBJ2-3
CASRGQGTDQPQHF	TRBV19	TRBJ1-5
CASSPAGGANEKLFF	TRBV7-9	TRBJ1-4
CASSSRGGTGNSPLHF	TRBV13	TRBJ1-6
CASSIQGEAGELFF	TRBV19	TRBJ2-2
CASSLGRGDNEQFF	TRBV11-1	TRBJ2-1
CAISESSASGYGYTF	TRBV10-3	TRBJ1-2
CASSLGGGAFYGYTF	TRBV9	TRBJ1-2
CATSDGQGAVDTQYF	TRBV24-1	TRBJ2-3
CASSPPGASGGWTGELFF	TRBV7-6	TRBJ2-2
CASRLNTEAFF	TRBV10-2	TRBJ1-1
CASSLVPNEKLFF	TRBV5-1	TRBJ1-4
CASSPRGTSPETQYF	TRBV11-1	TRBJ2-5
CASSEQGGTEAFF	TRBV10-2	TRBJ1-1
CASSRQGTYEQYF	TRBV3-1/TRBV3-2	TRBJ2-7
CASGAWGEQFF	TRBV2	TRBJ2-1
CASSGGTGFHYGYTF	TRBV25-1	TRBJ1-2
CASSVQGAPDTEAFF	TRBV2	TRBJ1-1
CASSLNPGQKETQYF	TRBV7-9	TRBJ2-5
CATLSGTGLVGYTF	TRBV2	TRBJ1-2
CASSVGQNQPQHF	TRBV2	TRBJ1-5
CASSLAAGTGFHEQFF	TRBV5-6	TRBJ2-1
CASSPPRTGVGSPLHF	TRBV18	TRBJ1-6
CASSAVSGNTIYF	TRBV19	TRBJ1-3
CASSLFPGGTGVREQYF	TRBV28	TRBJ2-7
CASSEQINNEKLFF	TRBV16	TRBJ1-4
CASSQGRSGGSRLPQHF	TRBV3-1/TRBV3-2	TRBJ1-5
CASREPGQGGYGYTF	TRBV27	TRBJ1-2
CASSPLASSGNTIYF	TRBV3-1/TRBV3-2	TRBJ1-3
CASSPGQGATYEQYF	TRBV19	TRBJ2-7
CSVLGGTRGGYTF	TRBV29-1	TRBJ1-2
CASSIRQAYGYTF	TRBV19	TRBJ1-2
CASSISDRQPQHF	TRBV19	TRBJ1-5
CASSLGGGGNSNEQFF	TRBV7-6	TRBJ2-1
CASRASGAYNEQFF	TRBV4-1	TRBJ2-1
CASSSIDSSFNYGYTF	TRBV5-1	TRBJ1-2
CASSSTGEMNTEAFF	TRBV7-9	TRBJ1-1
CASSQEGLAGGRTDTQYF	TRBV4-2	TRBJ2-3
CASSSTGEGGYTF	TRBV7-9	TRBJ1-2
CASSRGTSGYEQYF	TRBV5-4	TRBJ2-7